Following are 27 T cell receptor beta chains from one sample sequenced in a study of T cell repertoires in cytomegalovirus infection. Each CDR3 protein is one row after TCRdb ran MiXCR on the reads. The sample consists of around 340,000 distinct CDR3 sequences, about 28% of them appearing once. These receptors lack a known antigen. This specimen was cultured PBMCs, taken from culture after CMV antigen stimulation. These receptors all come from a human donor in good health (CMV status not recorded). Some clones in this sample may be carry-over from other donors' samples.

The chain carries TRBV15 and TRBJ1-4; no reliable D call. V lost 1 base to trimming and J lost 8 bases, with 8 bases between them. CDR1 is LNHNV and CDR2 is YYDKDF in the germline V gene (reference sequence). This CDR3 spans 13 amino acids. The DNA of the CDR3 is TGTGCCACCAGCAGAGCCTTCCAGGAAAAACTGTTTTTT. It is translated as CATSRAFQEKLFF.

This clonotype was observed at least ten times. The rearrangement uses TRBV7-9 and TRBJ2-5; 11 nucleotides agree with TRBD1. The CDR3 has 17 residues. Germline CDR1 and CDR2: SEHNR and FQNEAQ (reference sequence). V lost 8 bases, J lost 5 bases, and 16 bases stayed unmatched. In DNA form, the CDR3 reads TGTGCCAGCGGAGTGTTGGGACAGGGGGATTTGAGGGAGACCCAGTACTTC. Its protein is CASGVLGQGDLRETQYF.

The chain couples TRBV12-3 or TRBV12-4 to TRBJ1-4; 7 bases line up with TRBD1. The V and J ends lost 6 bases and 6 bases, in that order; junction bases with no gene match: 13. The CDR3 contains 16 residues. The CDR3 DNA reads TGTGCCAGCAGCCGCGTCAGGGGGTATGGGGATGAAAAACTGTTTTTT. This gives the protein CASSRVRGYGDEKLFF.

This chain joins TRBV11-2 and TRBJ2-2, with D maybe TRBD1 (5 bases). V shed 4 bases and J shed 2 bases, with 17 bases lying between them. This CDR3 comprises 17 residues. CDR1 and CDR2 from the germline V gene are SGHAT and FQNNGV. The CDR3 DNA sequence: TGTGCCAGCAGCTCGGACACCCACCCACCTAACACCGGGGAGCTGTTTTTT. Protein: CASSSDTHPPNTGELFF.

V and J are TRBV29-1 and TRBJ2-1; TRBD1 aligns across 7 bases. CDR1 and CDR2 from the germline V gene are SQVTM and ANQGSEA. The CDR3 length is 14 residues. The trim removed 7 bases at V and 6 bases at J, leaving 12 bases unmatched. In DNA, the CDR3 is TGCAGCGCAGATCCAGGGGGATCGGGCAATGAGCAGTTCTTC. Residues: CSADPGGSGNEQFF.

The V gene is TRBV28, the J gene TRBJ2-7; 9 bases fit TRBD1. Germline-derived CDR1 and CDR2 are MDHEN and SYDVKM. The CDR3 extends over 14 amino acids. The V segment lost 5 bases and the J segment 2 bases; nucleotides outside the gene matches: 4. This CDR3 is CASSGQGPPYEQYF. DNA of the CDR3: TGTGCCAGCAGTGGACAGGGGCCCCCCTACGAGCAGTACTTC.

The rearrangement joins TRBV12-5 to TRBJ2-2; D assignment may be TRBD1 or TRBD2 (6 bases each). Germline-derived CDR1 and CDR2 are LGHNT and FRNRAP. This CDR3 is 17 amino acids long. Trimming took 3 bases from V and 4 from J, leaving 18 bases between them. CDR3 protein: CASGLKVGGGPTGELFF. The CDR3 DNA reads TGTGCTAGTGGTTTAAAGGTTGGAGGGGGTCCCACCGGGGAGCTGTTTTTT.

This chain uses TRBV19 with TRBJ1-4, with D tentatively TRBD1 (6 bases). The V and J ends lost 4 bases and 4 bases respectively, with 16 bases between them. Germline values: CDR1 LNHDA, CDR2 SQIVND (reference sequence). The CDR3 sequence is 16 residues long. The CDR3 DNA is TGTGCCAGTAGTAATCAGGGGACTTTTCGTAATGAAAAACTGTTTTTT. Its protein product is CASSNQGTFRNEKLFF.

This clonotype was seen many times. The V call is TRBV28, the J call TRBJ1-5; D is perhaps TRBD1 (5 bases). Germline CDR1 and CDR2: MDHEN and SYDVKM. The CDR3 has 15 amino acids. The ends were cut back, 5 bases at V and 2 bases at J, with 13 bases in the middle. CDR3 in DNA: TGTGCCAGCAGTGCCTTTCAGGGAGGCAATCAGCCCCAGCATTTT. Translated: CASSAFQGGNQPQHF.

The chain couples TRBV24-1 to TRBJ2-1, with D perhaps given as TRBD1 or TRBD2 (5 bases each). Trimming stripped 9 bases from V and 15 bases from J, with 17 bases between. CDR1 KGHDR and CDR2 SFDVKD come from the germline V gene. The CDR3 sequence is 11 residues long. CDR3 coding DNA: TGTGCCACCCTCGAGGGGAACGCGGGGTTCTTC. Translated: CATLEGNAGFF.

The chain recombines TRBV7-8 with TRBJ1-3, with a tentative D call TRBD1 (6 bases). The germline V gene has CDR1 SGHVS and CDR2 FQNEAQ. V was clipped by 1 base and J by 3 bases, with 16 bases between them. The CDR3 extends over 17 amino acids. The CDR3 reads CASSLDFGRGYGNTIYF. The DNA of the CDR3 is TGTGCCAGCAGCTTAGACTTCGGCAGGGGATATGGAAACACCATATATTTT.

This clonotype was counted between two and nine times. The rearrangement links TRBV7-3 to TRBJ2-5; the D is unclear. Trimming pared 6 bases from V and 4 bases from J, leaving 12 bases between. This CDR3 is 13 amino acids long. Per germline, CDR1 SGHTA and CDR2 FQGTGA. The CDR3 spells CASSRGSGETQYF. CDR3 in DNA: TGTGCCAGCAGTCGAGGATCGGGAGAGACCCAGTACTTC.

The chain is built from TRBV29-1 and TRBJ1-1; D is perhaps TRBD1 (5 bases). Deletions cut 3 bases from V and 0 bases from J, with 8 bases between. CDR3 length equals 13 residues. Germline assignment: CDR1 SQVTM and CDR2 ANQGSEA. The CDR3 protein is CSVDGGLNTEAFF. The CDR3, as DNA: TGCAGCGTTGATGGGGGGTTGAACACTGAAGCTTTCTTT.

In its sample, this clonotype was seen a few times. The genes are TRBV20-1 and TRBJ1-1; D is perhaps TRBD1 (6 bases). The CDR3 loop spans 14 amino acids. From germline, CDR1 is DFQATT and CDR2 SNEGSKA (reference sequence). V was pared by 0 bases and J by 1 base, with 9 bases between. The CDR3, as DNA: TGCAGTGCTAGAGATCCAGGGGCGAACACTGAAGCTTTCTTT. It specifies CSARDPGANTEAFF.

CDR3 coding DNA: TGTGCCAGCAGCCAAGAAGAGGTAGGCTCCTACGAGCAGTACTTC. Its translation: CASSQEEVGSYEQYF. The chain employs TRBV4-2 and TRBJ2-7, with D unresolved. The CDR3 runs 15 residues. From germline, CDR1 is LGHNA and CDR2 YNFKEQ. Trimming left V 0 bases short and J 0 bases short, with 9 bases between.

This rearrangement joins TRBV27 to TRBJ1-5; D is undetermined. Trimming pared 5 bases from V and 0 bases from J, leaving 14 bases between. Germline V gives CDR1 MNHEY, CDR2 SMNVEV (reference sequence). CDR3 length equals 16 residues. Here the CDR3 reads CASSPRGGFSNQPQHF. CDR3 bases: TGTGCCAGCAGTCCCCGGGGAGGGTTTAGCAATCAGCCCCAGCATTTT.

The genes are TRBV7-9 and TRBJ2-5, with 10 bases identical to TRBD2. The CDR3 has 15 residues. Germline loops: CDR1 SEHNR, CDR2 FQNEAQ (reference sequence). Unmatched junction bases numbered 5, after V lost 5 bases and J lost 2 bases. The CDR3 protein is CASSQLAGSQETQYF. CDR3 DNA sequence: TGTGCCAGCAGCCAACTAGCGGGGAGTCAAGAGACCCAGTACTTC.

This chain links TRBV12-3 or TRBV12-4 with TRBJ2-5; D unresolved. The V and J ends lost 2 bases and 10 bases respectively, with 8 bases between them. The CDR3 is made up of 11 amino acids. CDR3 region: CASSLQWSQYF. DNA for the CDR3: TGTGCCAGCAGTTTACAGTGGAGCCAGTACTTC.

This clonotype showed up many times. This rearrangement joins TRBV2 to TRBJ1-2; D gene unclear. Germline V lookup: CDR1 SNHLY, CDR2 FYNNEI. The CDR3 has 12 residues. The V end was cut by 3 bases, the J end by 7 bases, with 9 bases between. The CDR3 coding sequence is TGTGCCAGCAGTGATGGGCATTCTGGCTACACCTTC. Protein product: CASSDGHSGYTF. Filled out from reference TRBV2 and TRBJ1-2, the complete variable domain reads EPEVTQTPSHQVTQMGQEVILRCVPISNHLYFYWYRQILGQKVEFLVSFYNNEISEKSEIFDDQFSVERPDGSNFTLKIRSTKLEDSAMYFCASSDGHSGYTFGSGTRLTVV.

The rearrangement uses TRBV29-1 and TRBJ2-5; tentatively, D is TRBD2 (6 bases). This CDR3 comprises 15 residues. Germline lookup yields CDR1 SQVTM and CDR2 ANQGSEA. V lost 2 bases, J lost 3 bases, and 16 bases lay in between. Here the CDR3 reads CSVERRGTEKETQYF. In DNA form, the CDR3 reads TGCAGCGTTGAACGCCGGGGGACGGAAAAAGAGACCCAGTACTTC.

This clonotype has a count of ten or more. The rearrangement links TRBV7-8 to TRBJ1-4; D call uncertain. V lost 1 base and J 7 bases, leaving 7 bases between the germline ends. This CDR3 is built from 13 residues. Germline V lookup: CDR1 SGHVS, CDR2 FQNEAQ. In DNA form, the CDR3 reads TGTGCCAGCAGCTTAGGTTCCGCTGAAAAACTGTTTTTT. Amino acid sequence: CASSLGSAEKLFF. Filled out from reference TRBV7-8 and TRBJ1-4, the complete variable domain reads GAGVSQSPRYKVAKRGQDVALRCDPISGHVSLFWYQQALGQGPEFLTYFQNEAQLDKSGLPSDRFFAERPEGSVSTLKIQRTQQEDSAVYLCASSLGSAEKLFFGSGTQLSVL.

This chain links TRBV27 with TRBJ2-3; D is unresolved. The CDR3 covers 11 residues. CDR1 is MNHEY and CDR2 is SMNVEV in the germline V gene (reference sequence). V dropped 10 bases and J dropped 2 bases, with 7 bases sitting between them. For the CDR3, the DNA is TGTGCCACCGGAGACACAGATACGCAGTATTTT. Translating it yields CATGDTDTQYF.

The chain links TRBV7-2 to TRBJ2-5, with TRBD1 as a possible D gene (5 bases). This CDR3 is built from 15 residues. V lost 6 bases and J lost 5, with 19 bases in between. Germline CDR1 SGHTA, CDR2 FQGNSA. CDR3 nucleotide sequence: TGTGCCAGCAGTTTGAGCGAGGCAGGGTGGGAGACCCAGTACTTC. This sequence encodes CASSLSEAGWETQYF.

J is TRBJ1-5 and V is TRBV20-1; TRBD1 is a possible D gene (6 bases). Germline lookup yields CDR1 DFQATT and CDR2 SNEGSKA (reference sequence). Trimming cost V 3 bases and J 6 bases, with 24 bases left between them. CDR3 length equals 17 residues. As DNA, the CDR3 is TGCAGTGCTAGCCCCCCGGGGGCAGGGGCGCAGCGTCAGCCCCAGCATTTT. It specifies CSASPPGAGAQRQPQHF.

This clonotype occurred many times. The chain links TRBV7-8 to TRBJ2-7; 7 bases are a match to TRBD1. Germline V gene sequence: CDR1 SGHVS, CDR2 FQNEAQ. Trimming cost V 2 bases and J 7 bases; bases outside gene matches: 8. The CDR3 is 14 amino acids. The CDR3 here is CASSLSGTVIEQYF. The CDR3 DNA reads TGTGCCAGCAGCTTATCCGGGACAGTCATAGAGCAGTACTTC. The full variable domain, completed using reference TRBV7-8 and TRBJ2-7, is GAGVSQSPRYKVAKRGQDVALRCDPISGHVSLFWYQQALGQGPEFLTYFQNEAQLDKSGLPSDRFFAERPEGSVSTLKIQRTQQEDSAVYLCASSLSGTVIEQYFGPGTRLTVT.

This clonotype came up many times. CDR3 in amino acids: CASSPPATLGETQYF. DNA for the CDR3: TGTGCCAGCAGCCCCCCCGCGACCCTAGGAGAGACCCAGTACTTC. The V gene is TRBV7-2, the J gene TRBJ2-5; D is undetermined. The CDR3 loop spans 15 amino acids. CDR1 and CDR2 from the germline V gene are SGHTA and FQGNSA. V lost 5 bases and J lost 4, with 17 bases in between.

This clonotype has at least ten counts. The V and J genes are TRBV7-3 and TRBJ2-5, with 8 bases lining up with TRBD2. Germline V gives CDR1 SGHTA, CDR2 FQGTGA. J was trimmed by 4 bases and V by 1 base; bases with no gene match: 11. The CDR3 has 17 residues. The CDR3, as DNA: TGTGCCAGCAGCTTAAACGGGAGGGGGGCGGCGGGAGAGACCCAGTACTTC. Its protein product is CASSLNGRGAAGETQYF.